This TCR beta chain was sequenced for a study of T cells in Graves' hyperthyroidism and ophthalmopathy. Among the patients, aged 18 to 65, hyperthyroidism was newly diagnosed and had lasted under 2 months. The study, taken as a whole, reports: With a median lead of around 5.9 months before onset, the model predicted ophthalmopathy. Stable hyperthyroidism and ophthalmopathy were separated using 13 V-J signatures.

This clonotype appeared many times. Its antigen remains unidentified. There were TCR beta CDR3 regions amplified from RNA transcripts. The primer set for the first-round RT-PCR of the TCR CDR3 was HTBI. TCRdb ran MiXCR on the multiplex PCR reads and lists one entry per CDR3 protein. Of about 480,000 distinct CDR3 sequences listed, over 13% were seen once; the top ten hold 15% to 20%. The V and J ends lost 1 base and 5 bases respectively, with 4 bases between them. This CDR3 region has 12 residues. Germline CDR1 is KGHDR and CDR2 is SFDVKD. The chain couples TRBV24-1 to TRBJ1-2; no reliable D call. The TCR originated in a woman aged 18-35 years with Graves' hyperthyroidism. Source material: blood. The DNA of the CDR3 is TGTGCCACCAGTGATTTCTCGTATGGCTACACCTTC. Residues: CATSDFSYGYTF.